This T cell receptor (beta chain) was captured by sequencing in a study of metastatic and nonmetastatic thyroid tumors. Across the whole study: Blood and tumor or nodule tissue repertoires from malignant and benign thyroid patients were compared.

In the study's own analysis: A classifier for distant metastasis in papillary thyroid cancer was constructed using CDR3 differences observed across clinicopathological groups. TCRdb re-analyzed the PCR reads using MiXCR. The V and J calls, along with clone size, are taken from TCRdb and not from the paper's own processing. Of around 5,600 clones listed, approximately 37% are singletons. Study-wide findings and caveats: Reportedly, malignant thyroid tumors had significantly higher TCR beta diversity than benign nodules, in blood and tumor.

Germline CDR1 is DFQATT and CDR2 is SNEGSKA (reference sequence). The germline V and J ends were trimmed by 1 base and 6 bases, with 13 bases remaining between them. This CDR3 contains 14 residues. Prior to thyroid surgery, none of the patients had received any treatment. Note on this clone: Its antigen remains unknown.

The sequencing input was adjacent normal tissue. The V and J genes are TRBV20-1 and TRBJ2-1, with D hard to call. This clonotype originated in a female donor with papillary thyroid cancer or a benign thyroid nodule (not recorded which). Some clones in this sample may be carry-over from other donors' samples. The CDR3 DNA reads as TGCAGTGCTAGAGGGACGGCGGACGCCAATGAGCAGTTCTTC. Translation: CSARGTADANEQFF.